This TCR beta chain was recovered during a study of tumor and adjacent non-tumor tissue in lung cancer. Study details: On average, productive TCRbeta reads reached roughly 4 million per sample.

No cell sorting was done before RNA was extracted from the tissue. Distant lung tissue was collected more than 3 cm away from the tumor edge. TCRbeta libraries were built with three rounds of nested PCR, modified from ARM-PCR. TCRdb processed the multiplex PCR reads anew with MiXCR; each CDR3 protein has one entry. The table shows tens of thousands of distinct CDR3 sequences, with around two thirds occurring only once. This clonotype was seen more than once but under ten times. Trimming cost V 0 bases and J 0 bases, with 12 bases left between them. CDR3 size: 15 residues. The germline V gene has CDR1 DFQATT and CDR2 SNEGSKA (reference sequence).

This rearrangement joins TRBV20-1 to TRBJ2-7; D is unresolved. Sequenced: distant non-tumor lung tissue. The sequence came from a woman in her fifties or sixties with non-small cell lung cancer. Here the CDR3 reads CSARDFVAGSYEQYF. DNA of the CDR3: TGCAGTGCTAGAGATTTTGTCGCAGGCTCCTACGAGCAGTACTTC.